This T cell receptor beta chain was captured in a study of T cell responses to AZD1222 COVID-19 vaccine. The V gene lost 0 bases and the J gene lost 1 base, with 9 bases spanning the gap. The CDR3 runs to 15 residues. Germline V gives CDR1 MNHEY, CDR2 SVGAGI. Method: immunoSEQ multiplex PCR; TCRdb's copy keeps in-frame clones and lacks some. The sample has under 100,000 clones, over 75% seen once. Study observations and caveats: Donors, mostly white British, included more females; clonal diversity was possibly underestimated. Baseline testing showed seropositivity in only a handful of AZD1222 recipients. The study sampled repertoires only after the peak T cell response.

Remarks on this clone: Its antigen remains unknown.

The origin of this receptor is an adult in good health. The specimen comprised peripheral blood, sampled on day 0 of AZD1222 vaccination. The V call is TRBV6-5, the J call TRBJ1-1; D not resolved. This CDR3 reads CASSYSRRENTEAFF. The CDR3 DNA sequence: TGTGCCAGCAGTTACTCGAGGCGGGAGAACACTGAAGCTTTCTTT.